This T cell receptor beta chain was obtained from a study of regulatory T cells in long-lasting Graves disease (dated by TCRdb to the early 2020s). Concerning the study at large: Patients with newly diagnosed Graves' disease had been on antithyroid drugs for under 3 months. This study used TCR sequencing and RNA sequencing of peripheral blood to compare persistent Graves' disease patients against newly diagnosed Graves' disease patients. The study was conducted in China and was registered as a clinical trial. A total of around 35 samples underwent TCR sequencing: about 13 from persistent and roughly 20 from newly diagnosed Graves' disease patients.

The library was generated by multiplex PCR. The run used an Illumina HiSeq 4000. TCR beta libraries were built with iRepertoire HTBI primers and Arm-PCR amplification of CDR3 regions. Gel purification was performed on PCR products prior to sequencing. The authors' pipeline ran thus. Gene usage analysis of CDR3 amino acid clonotypes relied on the approximately 60 TRBV and about 15 TRBJ segments identified across samples. Filtered high-quality paired reads were merged into contigs using COPE and FqMerger. BLAST was used to align contigs to IMGT TRBV, TRBD and TRBJ reference genes, with CDR3 defined following IMGT. Clonotypes above 0.1% frequency were classified as highly expanded clones. Repertoire diversity was measured by Shannon entropy, and V-J evenness by the Gini coefficient. A clonotype was considered public if more than one individual shared it. The public reads were reanalyzed by TCRdb: fastp trimming at Q25, MiXCR alignment, in-frame beta chains only. Each CDR3 protein appears once, grouped with its most common genes and DNA. The V and J calls follow TCRdb's processing rather than the paper's. This sample is represented by hundreds of thousands of distinct CDR3 sequences; around 15% of them were singletons. Together, the top ten hold 22% of the sample.

What this sample's time point label stands for: newly diagnosed GD, antithyroid drugs for less than 3 months. For both TCR sequencing and RNA sequencing, RNA was extracted from PBMCs in TRIzol. Graves' disease was diagnosed according to American Thyroid Association guidelines. The patients came from an endocrinology department in Xi'an, China. Each patient gave approximately 8.8 milliliters of peripheral blood, collected in an EDTA anticoagulant tube. Ficoll Paque Plus density gradient separation was used to isolate PBMCs, and no additional T cell sorting was done. An Agilent 2100 Bioanalyzer and agarose gel were used to assess RNA quality, and a NanoDrop 2000 was used to measure RNA concentration. The full study reports these points: The authors noted that the small sample size was a limitation that may lower accuracy. Persistent patients shared more public clonotypes among themselves (around 2,800) than newly diagnosed patients did (about 1,000). Peripheral blood alone was examined, since thyroid tissue, which constituted the primary lesion, could not be accessed. Sequencing and analysis were limited to the TCR beta chain. Compared with newly diagnosed patients, persistent Graves' disease patients had lower TCR Shannon entropy and fewer highly expanded clones, which suggests clonal expansion. Preferential use of TRBV28, TRBJ1-2 and TRBJ2-5 was observed in persistent disease, whereas TRBV20-1 and TRBJ2-1 were favored in newly diagnosed disease.

Clipping removes 6 bases from V and 2 bases from J, with 4 as the unmatched junction base count. CDR1 and CDR2 (DFQATT, SNEGSKA) derive from the germline V gene (reference sequence). Counted from cysteine to phenylalanine, this CDR3 has 15 amino acids. Of the read, only the CDR3 DNA is kept; its 45 bases are in frame from base 1. This clonotype was counted at least ten times. The antigen it binds to is not known. No qualities accompany the bases; no much larger clone lies one base away. The receptor chain draws on TRBV20-1 and TRBJ2-3; 14 nucleotides in the junction match TRBD2. The TCR sequence derives from a female donor with Graves disease. Here the sequenced sample was peripheral blood mononuclear cells (PBMCs), taken at new diagnosis, from a patient treated with antithyroid drugs. The DNA is TGCAGTGCCAGACTAGCGGGGGGGGTCACAGATACGCAGTATTTT. Translated, it reads CSARLAGGVTDTQYF.